This TCR beta chain stems from a study of cytomegalovirus exposure and HLA in healthy donors. Study background: In an earlier analysis, some 110 million unique TCR beta sequences were found from some 180 million T cells. Researchers found that roughly 80% of some 400 genotyped donors fell within the Caucasian-associated ancestry cluster.

Amplification used 60 Vbeta primers and 13 Jbeta primers. Measured with immunoSEQ multiplex PCR; TCRdb has only the in-frame clones, and not every one. Seen here are over 100,000 clones, around 79% observed once, and the top ten hold 5.8%. V lost 6 bases and J 3 bases, leaving 18 bases between the germline ends. CDR1 and CDR2 (germline): MNHNY, SVGAGI (reference sequence). The CDR3 is made up of 15 amino acids. The rearrangement joins TRBV6-6 to TRBJ2-7; possibly TRBD1 for D (6 bases). The source is a man between 60 and 75 years old in good health and CMV-seropositive. Sequenced sample: PBMCs. The CDR3 here is CASSQLGDTVYEQYF. CDR3 DNA: TGTGCCAGCAGCCAACTGGGGGACACCGTCTACGAGCAGTACTTC.